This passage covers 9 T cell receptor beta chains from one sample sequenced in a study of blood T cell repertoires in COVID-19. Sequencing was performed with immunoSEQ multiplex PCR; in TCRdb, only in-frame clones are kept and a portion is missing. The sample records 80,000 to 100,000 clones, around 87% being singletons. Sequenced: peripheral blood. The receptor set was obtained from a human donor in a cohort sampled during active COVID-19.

The CDR3 loop reads CARSLPLPPVHEQYF. DNA for the CDR3: TGTGCCAGAAGCCTTCCGCTCCCTCCGGTCCACGAGCAGTACTTC. J is TRBJ2-7 and V is TRBV5-3; no definite D call. TRBV5-3 is noted as an ORF with a role that remains uncertain. This CDR3 comprises 15 residues. The V and J ends lost 4 bases and 5 bases respectively, with 19 bases between them.

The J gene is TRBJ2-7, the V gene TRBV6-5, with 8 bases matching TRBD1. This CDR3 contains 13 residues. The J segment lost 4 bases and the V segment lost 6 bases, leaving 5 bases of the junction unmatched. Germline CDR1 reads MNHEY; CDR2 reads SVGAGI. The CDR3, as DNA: TGTGCCAGCAGGGACGGACAGGGATACGAGCAGTACTTC. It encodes CASRDGQGYEQYF.

CDR3 in amino acids: CASSLRQGLGADTQYF. In nucleotides, the CDR3 is TGTGCCAGCTCCCTAAGACAGGGCCTAGGGGCAGATACGCAGTATTTT. The chain couples TRBV18 to TRBJ2-3; TRBD1 matches 7 bases. The CDR3 covers 16 residues. The V and J ends lost 6 bases and 4 bases, in that order; junction bases with no gene match: 13. CDR1 KGHSH and CDR2 LQKENI come from the germline V gene.

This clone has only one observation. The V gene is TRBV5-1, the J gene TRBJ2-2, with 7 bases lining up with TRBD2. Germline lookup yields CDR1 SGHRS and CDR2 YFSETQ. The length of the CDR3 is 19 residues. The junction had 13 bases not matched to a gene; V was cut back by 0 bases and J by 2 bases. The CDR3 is CASSLAPGVPGGNTGELFF. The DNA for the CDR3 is TGCGCCAGCAGCTTGGCCCCGGGGGTCCCGGGGGGAAACACCGGGGAGCTGTTTTTT. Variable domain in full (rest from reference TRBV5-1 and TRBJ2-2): KAGVTQTPRYLIKTRGQQVTLSCSPISGHRSVSWYQQTPGQGLQFLFEYFSETQRNKGNFPGRFSGRQFSNSRSEMNVSTLELGDSALYLCASSLAPGVPGGNTGELFFGEGSRLTVL.

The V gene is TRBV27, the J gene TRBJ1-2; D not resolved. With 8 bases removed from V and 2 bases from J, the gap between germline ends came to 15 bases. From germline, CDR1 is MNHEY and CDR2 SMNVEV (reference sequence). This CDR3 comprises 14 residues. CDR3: CASGLHQPNYGYTF. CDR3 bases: TGTGCCAGCGGACTGCACCAACCGAACTATGGCTACACCTTC.

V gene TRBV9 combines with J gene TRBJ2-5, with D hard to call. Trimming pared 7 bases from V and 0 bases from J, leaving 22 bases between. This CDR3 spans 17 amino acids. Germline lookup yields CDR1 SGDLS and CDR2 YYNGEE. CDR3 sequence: CASSSPLRFRDQETQYF. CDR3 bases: TGTGCCAGCTCCTCACCCCTCCGGTTTCGGGACCAAGAGACCCAGTACTTC.

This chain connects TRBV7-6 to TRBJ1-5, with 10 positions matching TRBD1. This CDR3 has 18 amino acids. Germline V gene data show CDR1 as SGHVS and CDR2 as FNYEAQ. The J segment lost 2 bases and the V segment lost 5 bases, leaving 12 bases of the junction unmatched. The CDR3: CASSPPTGGVGGNQPQHF. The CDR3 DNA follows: TGTGCCAGCAGCCCCCCGACAGGGGGCGTAGGGGGCAATCAGCCCCAGCATTTT. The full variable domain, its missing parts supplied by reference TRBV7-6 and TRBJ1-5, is GAGVSQSPRYKVTKRGQDVALRCDPISGHVSLYWYRQALGQGPEFLTYFNYEAQQDKSGLPNDRFSAERPEGSISTLTIQRTEQRDSAMYRCASSPPTGGVGGNQPQHFGDGTRLSIL.

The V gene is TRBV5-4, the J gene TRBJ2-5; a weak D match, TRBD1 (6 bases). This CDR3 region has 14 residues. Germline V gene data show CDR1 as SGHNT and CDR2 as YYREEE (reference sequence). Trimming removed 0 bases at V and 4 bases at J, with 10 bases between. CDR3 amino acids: CASSLAQGPETQYF. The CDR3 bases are TGTGCCAGCAGCTTGGCACAGGGTCCAGAGACCCAGTACTTC.

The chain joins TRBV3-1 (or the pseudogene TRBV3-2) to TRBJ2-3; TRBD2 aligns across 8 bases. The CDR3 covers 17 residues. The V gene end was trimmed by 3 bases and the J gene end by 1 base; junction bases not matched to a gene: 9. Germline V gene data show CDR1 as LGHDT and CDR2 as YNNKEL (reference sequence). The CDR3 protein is CASSHSRAGVGTDTQYF. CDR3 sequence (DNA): TGTGCCAGCAGCCACTCGAGAGCGGGAGTGGGCACAGATACGCAGTATTTT.